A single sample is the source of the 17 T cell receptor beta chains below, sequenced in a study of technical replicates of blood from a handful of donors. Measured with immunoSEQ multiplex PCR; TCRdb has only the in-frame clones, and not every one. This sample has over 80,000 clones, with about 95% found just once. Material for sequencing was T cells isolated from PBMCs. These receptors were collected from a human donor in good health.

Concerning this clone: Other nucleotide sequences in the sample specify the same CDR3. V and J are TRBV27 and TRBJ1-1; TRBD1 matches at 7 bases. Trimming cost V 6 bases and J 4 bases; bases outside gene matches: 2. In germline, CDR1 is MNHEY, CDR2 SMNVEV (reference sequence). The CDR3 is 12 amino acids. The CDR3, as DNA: TGTGCCAGCAGGGCAGGGGGCACTGAAGCTTTCTTT. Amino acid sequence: CASRAGGTEAFF.

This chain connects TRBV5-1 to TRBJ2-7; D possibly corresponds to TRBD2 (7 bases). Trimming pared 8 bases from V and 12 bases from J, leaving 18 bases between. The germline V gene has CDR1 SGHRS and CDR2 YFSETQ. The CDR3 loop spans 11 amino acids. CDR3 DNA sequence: TGCGCCAGAAAGGGGGGGCTGGGTACGTACTTC. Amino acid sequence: CARKGGLGTYF.

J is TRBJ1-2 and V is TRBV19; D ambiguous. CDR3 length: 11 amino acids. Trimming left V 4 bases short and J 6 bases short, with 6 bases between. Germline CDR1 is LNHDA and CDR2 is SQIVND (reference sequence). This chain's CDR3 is CASSTYNGYTF. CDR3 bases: TGTGCCAGTAGTACCTATAATGGCTACACCTTC.

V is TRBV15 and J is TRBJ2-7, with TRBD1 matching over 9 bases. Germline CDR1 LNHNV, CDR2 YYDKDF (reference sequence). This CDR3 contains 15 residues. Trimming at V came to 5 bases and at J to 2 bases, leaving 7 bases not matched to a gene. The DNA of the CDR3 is TGTGCCACCAGCGAGGACAGGGGAAGAGCCTACGAGCAGTACTTC. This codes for CATSEDRGRAYEQYF.

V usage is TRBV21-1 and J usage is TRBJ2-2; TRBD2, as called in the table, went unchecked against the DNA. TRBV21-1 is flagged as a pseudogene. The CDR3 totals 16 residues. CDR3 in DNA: TGTGCCAGCAGCAAAGGGATGGAGGATAGAACCGGGGAGCTGTTTTTT. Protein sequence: CASSKGMEDRTGELFF.

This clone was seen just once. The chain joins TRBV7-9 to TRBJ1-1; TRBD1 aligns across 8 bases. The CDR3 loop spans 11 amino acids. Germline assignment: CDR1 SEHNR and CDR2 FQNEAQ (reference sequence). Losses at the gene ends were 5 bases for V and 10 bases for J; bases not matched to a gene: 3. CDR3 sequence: CASSPDRGAFF. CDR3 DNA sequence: TGTGCCAGCAGCCCAGACAGGGGAGCTTTCTTT.

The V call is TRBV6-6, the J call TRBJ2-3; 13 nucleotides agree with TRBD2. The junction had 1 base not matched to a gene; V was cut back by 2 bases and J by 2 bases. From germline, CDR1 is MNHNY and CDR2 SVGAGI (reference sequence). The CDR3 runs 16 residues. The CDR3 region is CASSYGTSGATDTQYF. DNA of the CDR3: TGTGCCAGCAGTTACGGGACTAGCGGGGCCACAGATACGCAGTATTTT.

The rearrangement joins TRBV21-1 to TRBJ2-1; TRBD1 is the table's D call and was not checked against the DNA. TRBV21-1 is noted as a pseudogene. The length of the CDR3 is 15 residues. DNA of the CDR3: TGTGCCAGCAGCGCTTCCGGGACAGGGGGCCATGAGCAGTTCTTC. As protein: CASSASGTGGHEQFF.

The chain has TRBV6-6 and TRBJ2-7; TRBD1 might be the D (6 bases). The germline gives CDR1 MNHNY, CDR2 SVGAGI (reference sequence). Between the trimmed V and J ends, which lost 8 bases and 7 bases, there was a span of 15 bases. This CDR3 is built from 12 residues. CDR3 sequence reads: CASGQPAMEQYF. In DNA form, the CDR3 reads TGTGCCAGCGGACAGCCGGCCATGGAGCAGTACTTC.

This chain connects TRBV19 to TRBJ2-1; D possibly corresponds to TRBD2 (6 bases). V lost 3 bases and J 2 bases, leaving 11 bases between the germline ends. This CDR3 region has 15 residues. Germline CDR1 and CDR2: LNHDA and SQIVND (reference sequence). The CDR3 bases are TGTGCCAGTAGTATTGAGACTAGGGCCTACAATGAGCAGTTCTTC. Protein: CASSIETRAYNEQFF.

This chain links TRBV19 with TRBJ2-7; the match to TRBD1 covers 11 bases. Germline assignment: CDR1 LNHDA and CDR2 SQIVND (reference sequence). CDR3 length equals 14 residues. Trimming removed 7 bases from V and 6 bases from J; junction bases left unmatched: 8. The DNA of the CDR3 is TGTGCCAGTACCACCGGGACAGGGGGGAGCGAGCAGTACTTC. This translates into CASTTGTGGSEQYF.

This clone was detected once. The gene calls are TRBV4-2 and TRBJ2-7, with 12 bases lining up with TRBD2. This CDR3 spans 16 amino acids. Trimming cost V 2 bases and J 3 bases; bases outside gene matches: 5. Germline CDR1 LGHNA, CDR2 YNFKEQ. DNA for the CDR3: TGTGCCAGCAGCCAACCACGGACTAGCGGGATCTACGAGCAGTACTTC. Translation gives CASSQPRTSGIYEQYF.

The CDR3 region is CASSPGFGELFF. CDR3 nucleotide sequence: TGTGCCAGCAGCCCGGGGTTCGGGGAGCTGTTTTTT. The V gene is TRBV7-9, the J gene TRBJ2-2, with D possibly being TRBD2 (5 bases). This CDR3 contains 12 residues. In germline, CDR1 is SEHNR, CDR2 FQNEAQ (reference sequence). V was shortened by 5 bases and J by 7 bases, with 8 bases between the two germline ends.

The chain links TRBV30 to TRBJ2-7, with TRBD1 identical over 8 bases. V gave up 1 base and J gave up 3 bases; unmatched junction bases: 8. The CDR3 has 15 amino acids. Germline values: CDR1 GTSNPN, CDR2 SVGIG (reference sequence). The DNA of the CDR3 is TGTGCCTGGAGTGCGACAGGGGCTATAAGCTACGAGCAGTACTTC. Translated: CAWSATGAISYEQYF.

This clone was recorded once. CDR3 sequence reads: CASSPGQGPTEAFF. The CDR3 region has the DNA TGCGCCAGCAGCCCAGGACAGGGTCCCACTGAAGCTTTCTTT. The chain is built from TRBV5-1 and TRBJ1-1, with TRBD1 matching over 8 bases. CDR3 length equals 14 residues. The V segment lost 4 bases and the J segment 4 bases; nucleotides outside the gene matches: 6. Germline assignment: CDR1 SGHRS and CDR2 YFSETQ.

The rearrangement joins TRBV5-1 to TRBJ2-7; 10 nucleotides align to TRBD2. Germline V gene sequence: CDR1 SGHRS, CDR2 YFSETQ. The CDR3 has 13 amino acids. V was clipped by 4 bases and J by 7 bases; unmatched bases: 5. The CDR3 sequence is CASSALAGEEQYF. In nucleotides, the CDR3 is TGCGCCAGCAGCGCCCTAGCGGGAGAAGAGCAGTACTTC.

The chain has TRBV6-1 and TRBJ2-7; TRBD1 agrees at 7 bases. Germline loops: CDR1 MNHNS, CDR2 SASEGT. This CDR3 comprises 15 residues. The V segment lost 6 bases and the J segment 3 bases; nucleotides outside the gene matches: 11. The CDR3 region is CASSSPASGGYEQYF. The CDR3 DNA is TGTGCCAGCAGCTCCCCGGCGTCAGGGGGCTACGAGCAGTACTTC.